This T cell receptor beta chain was identified during a study of T cells in localized non-small cell lung cancer. The table came from immunoSEQ multiplex PCR; TCRdb's copy has only in-frame clones and leaves some out. The repertoire holds 100,000 to 150,000 clones, with approximately 88% as singletons. V dropped 4 bases and J dropped 0 bases, with 23 bases sitting between them. This CDR3 spans 19 amino acids. Per germline, CDR1 SGDLS and CDR2 YYNGEE. Specimen: peripheral blood, collected before any cancer treatment. The chain uses TRBV9 and TRBJ1-3, with D perhaps TRBD1 (6 bases). This sequence was found in an older female donor with stage I lung adenocarcinoma. In nucleotides, the CDR3 is TGTGCCAGCAGCATGACCTACAAGACAGGAAAAGACTCTGGAAACACCATATATTTT. Its translation: CASSMTYKTGKDSGNTIYF.